The 18 T cell receptor beta chains listed next were all sequenced from one sample in a study of blood T cell repertoires in COVID-19 (dated by TCRdb to 2018 to 2020). The protocol used for the library was the immunoSEQ multiplex PCR assay. Held by TCRdb, this immuneACCESS table contains in-frame sequences only and omits some clones. Under half of the omission traces to an unresolved V gene where checked; the cause of the rest is unknown. For this sample the table gives 350,000 to 500,000 clones, of which 70% to 90% were detected only once. Approximately 1.5% of the sample is held by the ten biggest clonotypes. Sequencing was carried out using PBMCs or T cells enriched from blood (not recorded which). The receptors here all came from a woman aged 18-29 years who had been exposed to COVID-19.

The chain couples TRBV9 to TRBJ2-3; TRBD1 matches 7 bases. V shed 0 bases, J shed 4 bases, and the junction held 8 bases outside the gene matches. The CDR3 totals 16 residues. Germline assignment: CDR1 SGDLS and CDR2 YYNGEE. CDR3 sequence reads: CASSVGSGTGADTQYF. Here the CDR3 DNA reads TGTGCCAGCAGCGTAGGGTCGGGAACAGGGGCAGATACGCAGTATTTT.

V is TRBV24-1 and J is TRBJ2-1; 10 positions match TRBD1. V shed 4 bases and J 1 base; nucleotides not matched to a gene: 6. In germline, CDR1 is KGHDR, CDR2 SFDVKD. The CDR3 is 17 residues long. As DNA, the CDR3 is TGTGCCACCAGTGACTGGGACAGGGGAAAATCCTACAATGAGCAGTTCTTC. Protein: CATSDWDRGKSYNEQFF.

The V call is TRBV2, the J call TRBJ1-6; 7 nucleotides line up with TRBD1. The CDR3 runs to 15 residues. The ends lost 8 bases at V and 7 bases at J; junction bases unmatched: 11. Germline V lookup: CDR1 SNHLY, CDR2 FYNNEI. CDR3 in amino acids: CASAERDRTNSPLHF. DNA for the CDR3: TGTGCCAGCGCCGAACGGGACAGAACGAATTCACCCCTCCACTTT.

The CDR3 nucleotides are TGTGCCAGCAGCCAAGACAACATCTCTGGAAACACCATATATTTT. Residues: CASSQDNISGNTIYF. The chain carries TRBV14 and TRBJ1-3; D remains ambiguous. The CDR3 covers 15 residues. Germline values: CDR1 SGHDN, CDR2 FVKESK. V dropped 0 bases and J dropped 0 bases, with 6 bases sitting between them.

The V and J genes are TRBV5-1 and TRBJ2-5, with 12 bases that match TRBD1. V lost 3 bases to trimming and J lost 5 bases; unmatched junction nucleotides: 5. CDR3 size: 15 residues. Looked up from germline, CDR1 is SGHRS and CDR2 is YFSETQ. DNA for the CDR3: TGCGCCAGCAGCTCCGGGACAGGGGGCGTTGAGACCCAGTACTTC. It yields the protein CASSSGTGGVETQYF.

The rearrangement links TRBV7-3 to TRBJ2-2; 9 bases are shared with TRBD1. Germline CDR1 reads SGHTA; CDR2 reads FQGTGA. The CDR3 loop spans 16 amino acids. Unmatched junction bases numbered 10, after V lost 5 bases and J lost 6 bases. CDR3 in DNA: TGTGCCAGCAGCCCACGGACAGGGGATGGGTCCGGGGAGCTGTTTTTT. Protein sequence: CASSPRTGDGSGELFF.

This chain joins TRBV6-1 and TRBJ2-1; D is possibly TRBD1 (6 bases). CDR1 is MNHNS, CDR2 SASEGT, per germline. V was pared by 2 bases and J by 15 bases, with 14 bases between. The CDR3 extends over 12 amino acids. CDR3 nucleotides: TGTGCCAGCAGTGAACTGACAGGCTCGGGGTTCTTC. Protein: CASSELTGSGFF.

This clone has more than one count but fewer than ten. The CDR3 region is CASSLVGLAGGPDYEQYF. Here the CDR3 DNA reads TGTGCCAGCAGCTTAGTGGGACTAGCGGGAGGGCCGGACTACGAGCAGTACTTC. This chain joins TRBV7-6 and TRBJ2-7, with 16 bases matching TRBD2. Germline V gene data show CDR1 as SGHVS and CDR2 as FNYEAQ. V shed 1 base, J shed 3 bases, and the junction held 6 bases outside the gene matches. CDR3 length equals 18 residues. Full variable domain (outside the CDR3, taken from reference TRBV7-6 and TRBJ2-7): GAGVSQSPRYKVTKRGQDVALRCDPISGHVSLYWYRQALGQGPEFLTYFNYEAQQDKSGLPNDRFSAERPEGSISTLTIQRTEQRDSAMYRCASSLVGLAGGPDYEQYFGPGTRLTVT.

The chain recombines TRBV27 with TRBJ1-2; 8 positions match TRBD1. CDR1 is MNHEY and CDR2 is SMNVEV in the germline V gene (reference sequence). Losses at the gene ends were 6 bases for V and 7 bases for J; bases not matched to a gene: 19. There are 17 residues in the CDR3. The CDR3 region has the DNA TGTGCCAGCAGACGGGCGGGACAGGACTCTCGGTCGGGTGGCTACACCTTC. Amino acid sequence: CASRRAGQDSRSGGYTF.

The chain employs TRBV9 and TRBJ2-7; D may be TRBD1 (6 bases). CDR3 length: 14 residues. Trimming left V 0 bases short and J 5 bases short, with 12 bases between. Germline V gene lookup returns CDR1 SGDLS and CDR2 YYNGEE. The CDR3 bases are TGTGCCAGCAGCGTAGAACAGGGTGGGGACGAGCAGTACTTC. Residues: CASSVEQGGDEQYF.

The chain joins TRBV6-4 to TRBJ2-1; D unresolved. CDR3 length: 13 residues. From germline, CDR1 is MRHNA and CDR2 SNTAGT. Trimming removed 3 bases from V and 9 bases from J, with 12 bases in between. CDR3 coding DNA: TGTGCCAGCAGTGATCAAGCAAGTTCTGAGCAGTTCTTC. The encoded protein is CASSDQASSEQFF.

This chain connects TRBV27 to TRBJ1-5, with 7 positions matching TRBD1. V was pared by 6 bases and J by 5 bases, with 7 bases of the junction left unmatched. CDR3 length: 14 amino acids. CDR1 and CDR2 (germline): MNHEY, SMNVEV (reference sequence). The CDR3 coding sequence is TGTGCCAGCAGCCCGGGACAGCCAGATCAGCCCCAGCATTTT. Encoded protein: CASSPGQPDQPQHF.

This rearrangement joins TRBV6-5 to TRBJ2-2; 11 positions match TRBD2. Germline V gives CDR1 MNHEY, CDR2 SVGAGI. With 4 bases clipped from V and 4 bases from J, the junction kept 5 bases outside the gene matches. This CDR3 contains 16 residues. The CDR3 here is CASSSPSGRSTGELFF. Here the CDR3 DNA reads TGTGCCAGCAGTTCCCCTAGCGGGAGGAGCACCGGGGAGCTGTTTTTT.

The chain couples TRBV6-5 to TRBJ2-1, with 12 bases fitting TRBD2. Per the germline V gene, CDR1 is MNHEY and CDR2 is SVGAGI. The CDR3 length is 16 residues. V shed 3 bases, J shed 2 bases, and the junction held 2 bases outside the gene matches. In nucleotides, the CDR3 is TGTGCCAGCAGTTATACTAGCGGGAGGACCTACAATGAGCAGTTCTTC. Its translation: CASSYTSGRTYNEQFF.

The rearrangement joins TRBV5-1 to TRBJ2-2; TRBD1 is a possible D gene (6 bases). Per the germline V gene, CDR1 is SGHRS and CDR2 is YFSETQ. Trimming cost V 0 bases and J 3 bases, with 12 bases left between them. CDR3 length equals 16 residues. In DNA form, the CDR3 reads TGCGCCAGCAGCTTGGGGGTGACAGGCGACACCGGGGAGCTGTTTTTT. Translation: CASSLGVTGDTGELFF.

V and J are TRBV5-6 and TRBJ1-4; maybe TRBD1 (5 bases). This CDR3 is built from 16 residues. The ends were cut back, 4 bases at V and 3 bases at J, with 16 bases in the middle. In germline, CDR1 is SGHDT, CDR2 YYEEEE. The CDR3 DNA reads as TGTGCCAGCAGCCCCCTAAGGGGCGAGGCTAATGAAAAACTGTTTTTT. Translating gives CASSPLRGEANEKLFF.

The J gene is TRBJ2-1, the V gene TRBV5-1; D not certain. This CDR3 spans 15 amino acids. The ends were cut back, 3 bases at V and 1 base at J, with 11 bases in the middle. Germline V CDR1 and CDR2: SGHRS, YFSETQ. CDR3 sequence (DNA): TGCGCCAGCAGCTCACAGTATAGGTCCTACAATGAGCAGTTCTTC. Protein sequence: CASSSQYRSYNEQFF. Filled out from reference TRBV5-1 and TRBJ2-1, the complete variable domain reads KAGVTQTPRYLIKTRGQQVTLSCSPISGHRSVSWYQQTPGQGLQFLFEYFSETQRNKGNFPGRFSGRQFSNSRSEMNVSTLELGDSALYLCASSSQYRSYNEQFFGPGTRLTVL.

The V call is TRBV24-1, the J call TRBJ2-4; the match to TRBD2 covers 7 bases. Germline CDR1 KGHDR, CDR2 SFDVKD. The CDR3 runs to 14 residues. V lost 2 bases, J lost 9 bases, and 6 bases stayed unmatched. Written as DNA, the CDR3 is TGTGCCACCAGTGATTCGGAGACGGGGGGCATTCAGTACTTC. Translated, it gives CATSDSETGGIQYF.